The clone carrying this T cell receptor (beta chain) was recorded at least ten times. What it recognizes is unknown. The CDR3 sequence is 14 residues long. V gave up 10 bases and J gave up 7 bases, with 19 bases separating them. Per germline, CDR1 MDHEN and CDR2 SYDVKM. This sample is part of a study of metastatic and nonmetastatic thyroid tumors. Whole-study context: The comparison covered peripheral blood and tumor or nodule tissue in malignant and benign thyroid patients. Study-level points and caveats: It was reported that TCR beta diversity was significantly higher in malignant thyroid tumors than benign nodules, in blood and tumor.

No patient received treatment before thyroid surgery. With MiXCR, TCRdb reprocessed the PCR reads. The sample has tens of thousands of clones, roughly 13% seen once. Sequencing input: blood. The receptor was isolated from a female donor with papillary thyroid cancer or a benign thyroid nodule (not recorded which). Some clones in this sample may be carry-over from other donors' samples. This sequence joins TRBV28 and TRBJ2-2, with D possibly matching TRBD1 (6 bases). CDR3 nucleotides: TGTGCCACCCGCCGAGGGACAAGTCACGGGGAGCTGTTTTTT. This codes for CATRRGTSHGELFF.